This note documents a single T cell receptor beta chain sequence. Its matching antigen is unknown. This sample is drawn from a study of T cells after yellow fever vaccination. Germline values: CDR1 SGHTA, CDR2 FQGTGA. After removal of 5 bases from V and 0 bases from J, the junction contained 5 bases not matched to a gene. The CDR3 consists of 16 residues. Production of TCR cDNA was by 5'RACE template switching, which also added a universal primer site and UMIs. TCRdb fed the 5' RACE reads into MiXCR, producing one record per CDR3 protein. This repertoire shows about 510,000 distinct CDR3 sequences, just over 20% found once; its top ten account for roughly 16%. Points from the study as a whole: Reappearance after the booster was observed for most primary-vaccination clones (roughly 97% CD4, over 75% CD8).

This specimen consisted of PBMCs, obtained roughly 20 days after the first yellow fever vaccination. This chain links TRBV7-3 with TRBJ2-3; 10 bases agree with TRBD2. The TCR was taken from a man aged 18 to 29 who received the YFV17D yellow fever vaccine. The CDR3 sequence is CASSLLAGASTDTQYF. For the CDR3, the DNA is TGTGCCAGCAGCCTCCTAGCGGGGGCTAGCACAGATACGCAGTATTTT. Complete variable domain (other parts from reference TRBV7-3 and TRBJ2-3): GAGVSQTPSNKVTEKGKYVELRCDPISGHTALYWYRQSLGQGPEFLIYFQGTGAADDSGLPNDRFFAVRPEGSVSTLKIQRTERGDSAVYLCASSLLAGASTDTQYFGPGTRLTVL.